The T cell receptor (beta chain) under discussion was sequenced for a study of cytomegalovirus exposure and HLA in healthy donors. Study-wide results and caveats: In most subjects, TCR beta sequences reportedly gave accurate predictions of HLA-A and HLA-B alleles. In a later analysis, at a false discovery rate of 0.05, roughly 17,000 TCR beta sequences were associated with HLA alleles.

On this clone itself: Its antigen is unknown.

V lost 5 bases, J lost 5 bases, and 8 bases stayed unmatched. This CDR3 comprises 15 residues. Germline CDR1 reads SEHNR; CDR2 reads FQNEAQ (reference sequence). The study sampled nominally healthy donors, though unrecorded immune exposures were likely. Primers included in the PCR were 60 Vbeta and 13 Jbeta primers. Here immunoSEQ multiplex PCR was the method, and the copy in TCRdb shows in-frame clones only, minus some. The sample holds some 180,000 clones, 60% to 85% seen once. This TCR was recovered from a male donor in good health and CMV-seronegative. Material for sequencing was PBMCs. The chain employs TRBV7-9 and TRBJ1-1, with TRBD1 matching 10 bases. For the CDR3, the DNA is TGTGCCAGCAGCCCGCGGACAGGGGGTAGAACTGAAGCTTTCTTT. Translation gives CASSPRTGGRTEAFF.